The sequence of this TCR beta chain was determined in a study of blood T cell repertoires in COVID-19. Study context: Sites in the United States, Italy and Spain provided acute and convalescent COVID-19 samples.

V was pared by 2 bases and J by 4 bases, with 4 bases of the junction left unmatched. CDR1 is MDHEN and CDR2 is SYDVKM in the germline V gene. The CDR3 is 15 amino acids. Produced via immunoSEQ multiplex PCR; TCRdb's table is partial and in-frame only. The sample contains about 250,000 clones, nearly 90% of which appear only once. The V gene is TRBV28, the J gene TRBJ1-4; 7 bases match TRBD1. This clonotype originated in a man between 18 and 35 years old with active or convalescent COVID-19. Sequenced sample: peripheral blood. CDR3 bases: TGTGCCAGCAGTTTAAGGGACAGAGATAATGAAAAACTGTTTTTT. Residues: CASSLRDRDNEKLFF.